The sequence of this TCR beta chain was determined in a study of identical twins. Trimming took 7 bases from V and 2 from J, leaving 14 bases between them. Germline V lookup: CDR1 SGHTA, CDR2 FQGNSA. CDR3 length: 14 amino acids. Broader study findings: There was an excess of low generation probability in the out-of-frame alpha sequences that twins shared. Whereas memory repertoires showed no such difference, abundant cord blood beta clonotypes carried fewer insertions. It was cross-sectional statistical analysis, not following the same donors, that the conclusions relied on.

The cDNA had a unique molecular identifier and a template-switch universal primer site. TCRdb re-called the 5' RACE reads with MiXCR, one entry per CDR3 protein. The sample holds 570,000 or so distinct CDR3 sequences, roughly 9.9% seen once. On this clonotype itself: As yet, its antigen is unknown.

The data also belong to a second study, concerning yellow fever vaccine responses in identical twins.

The sequenced sample consisted of PBMCs. The chain carries TRBV7-2 and TRBJ2-5; D is perhaps TRBD1 (5 bases). The TCR originated in a young woman in good health. The DNA of the CDR3 is TGTGCCAGCAACCAAGACAGAGTTCAAGAGACCCAGTACTTC. It translates to CASNQDRVQETQYF.